Listed below are T cell receptor beta chains from one sample, sequenced in a study of T cells in Graves' hyperthyroidism and ophthalmopathy. TCRdb recomputed calls from the multiplex PCR reads with MiXCR, one row per CDR3 protein. Among about 380,000 distinct CDR3 sequences, approximately 18% were seen once, and the ten largest hold 40%. Sequenced material: blood. The receptors were gathered from a man aged 18-30 years with Graves' ophthalmopathy. Each CDR3 is given with its conserved first and last residue. Each record gives: clone size, V gene, J gene, D gene, CDR3 length, CDR3 DNA, CDR3 protein. A D gene is named only where the DNA matches it firmly. Clone sizes are given selectively: once, few, many, or a class where the clone is expanded.

abundance: few; v_gene: TRBV2; j_gene: TRBJ1-5; d_gene: NA; len: 15; CDR3nt: TGTGCCAGCAGTGATAGGGGTATTAGCAATCAGCCCCAGCATTTT; CDR3aa: CASSDRGISNQPQHF
abundance: many; v_gene: TRBV3-1; j_gene: TRBJ1-1; d_gene: NA; len: 12; CDR3nt: TGTGCCAGCCGGGACGGTTTCACTGAAGCTTTCTTT; CDR3aa: CASRDGFTEAFF
abundance: NA; v_gene: TRBV18; j_gene: TRBJ1-6; d_gene: TRBD1; len: 13; CDR3nt: TGTGCCAGCCGGACAGGTTATAATTCACCCCTCCACTTT; CDR3aa: CASRTGYNSPLHF
abundance: many; v_gene: TRBV20-1; j_gene: TRBJ1-2; d_gene: NA; len: 12; CDR3nt: TGCAGTGCTCTCGCCCCAAACTATGGCTACACCTTC; CDR3aa: CSALAPNYGYTF
abundance: NA; v_gene: TRBV19; j_gene: TRBJ1-3; d_gene: NA; len: 15; CDR3nt: TGTGCCAGTAGATCCCGACAGGACTCTGGAAACACCATATATTTT; CDR3aa: CASRSRQDSGNTIYF
abundance: NA; v_gene: TRBV18; j_gene: TRBJ1-2; d_gene: TRBD1; len: 17; CDR3nt: TGTGCCAGCTCACCCACCGGGACAGGAATAGCTAACTATGGCTACACCTTC; CDR3aa: CASSPTGTGIANYGYTF
abundance: NA; v_gene: TRBV10-3; j_gene: TRBJ1-5; d_gene: NA; len: 15; CDR3nt: TGTGCCAGCACTCCTTTGGGCAGGGGCAATCAGCCCCAGCATTTT; CDR3aa: CASTPLGRGNQPQHF
abundance: NA; v_gene: TRBV6-8; j_gene: TRBJ2-1; d_gene: NA; len: 12; CDR3nt: TGTGCCAGCAGTTACGGCCAGCGTGAGCAGTTCTTC; CDR3aa: CASSYGQREQFF
abundance: many; v_gene: TRBV7-8; j_gene: TRBJ2-7; d_gene: TRBD2; len: 14; CDR3nt: TGTGCCAGCAGCTCTAGCGGGGGGGCGTACGAGCAGTACTTC; CDR3aa: CASSSSGGAYEQYF
abundance: many; v_gene: TRBV7-3; j_gene: TRBJ2-5; d_gene: TRBD2; len: 16; CDR3nt: TGTGCCAGCAGCTCCGGCGGCGGGGGGGCAGGGGAGACCCAGTACTTC; CDR3aa: CASSSGGGGAGETQYF
abundance: NA; v_gene: TRBV5-1; j_gene: TRBJ2-7; d_gene: NA; len: 15; CDR3nt: TGCGCCAGCAGCTTGGCCGGTGACTGGGGCAACGAGCAGTACTTC; CDR3aa: CASSLAGDWGNEQYF
abundance: many; v_gene: TRBV5-1; j_gene: TRBJ2-1; d_gene: NA; len: 13; CDR3nt: TGCGCCAGCAGCTTGAATAGCCTCAATGAGCAGTTCTTC; CDR3aa: CASSLNSLNEQFF
abundance: NA; v_gene: TRBV7-8; j_gene: TRBJ1-5; d_gene: NA; len: 18; CDR3nt: TGTGCCAGCAGCTTAGCCCGTGGGCAGGGGAGGGGGAATCAGCCCCAGCATTTT; CDR3aa: CASSLARGQGRGNQPQHF
abundance: NA; v_gene: TRBV7-2; j_gene: TRBJ2-1; d_gene: TRBD2; len: 14; CDR3nt: TGTGCCAGCAGCACTCCGGGACTAGTGAATGAGCAGTTCTTC; CDR3aa: CASSTPGLVNEQFF
abundance: many; v_gene: TRBV6-1; j_gene: TRBJ2-2; d_gene: NA; len: 14; CDR3nt: TGTGCCAGCACCTCCCAGGGGAACACCGGGGAGCTGTTTTTT; CDR3aa: CASTSQGNTGELFF
abundance: NA; v_gene: TRBV7-8; j_gene: TRBJ2-3; d_gene: TRBD2; len: 15; CDR3nt: TGTGCCAGCAGCAAGACTAGCGGGGGGTTGGATACGCAGTATTTT; CDR3aa: CASSKTSGGLDTQYF
abundance: NA; v_gene: TRBV19; j_gene: TRBJ2-7; d_gene: NA; len: 15; CDR3nt: TGTGCCAGTAGTATAGGGAGGACAGCCATGGACGAGCAGTACTTC; CDR3aa: CASSIGRTAMDEQYF
abundance: many; v_gene: TRBV7-2; j_gene: TRBJ2-7; d_gene: NA; len: 14; CDR3nt: TGTGCCAGCAGACCGGGACTCAACTCCTACGAGCAGTACTTC; CDR3aa: CASRPGLNSYEQYF